The clone carrying this TCR beta chain was observed a few times. These data belong to a study of blood T cell repertoires in COVID-19. The table came from immunoSEQ multiplex PCR; TCRdb's copy has only in-frame clones and leaves some out. The profile covers just over 35,000 clones, with roughly four fifths appearing a single time and 42% taken by the ten largest. The CDR3 consists of 13 residues. V shed 2 bases and J shed 6 bases, with 7 bases lying between them. The sequence came from a human donor in a cohort sampled during active or convalescent COVID-19. The donor label of this sample is uncertain. The V gene is TRBV12-3 or TRBV12-4, the J gene TRBJ2-2, with D tentatively TRBD1 (6 bases). The specimen sequenced was peripheral blood. DNA for the CDR3: TGTGCCAGCAGTTTAAACAGGGCCGGGGAGCTGTTTTTT. Translation: CASSLNRAGELFF.